Following are 3 T cell receptor beta chains from one sample sequenced in a study of blood T cell repertoires in COVID-19 (dated by TCRdb to the early 2020s). Library preparation employed the immunoSEQ multiplex PCR assay. The source is immuneACCESS, and TCRdb retained only in-frame sequences with V and J called. Part of the clones is not carried over; for the studies checked, unresolved V genes explain less than half of this, and the remainder is unexplained. This sample comprises 150,000 to 200,000 clones, roughly 90% of them detected only once. About 6.6% of the sample lies in the top ten. Source material: PBMCs or T cells enriched from blood (not recorded which). Receptors originate from a woman aged 50 to 60 who had recovered from COVID-19.

The chain combines TRBV29-1 with TRBJ1-2; D is perhaps TRBD1 (6 bases). The CDR3 contains 11 residues. Trimming shortened V by 7 bases and J by 3 bases, and 9 bases separated the two germline ends. Germline values: CDR1 SQVTM, CDR2 ANQGSEA. The CDR3 nucleotides are TGCAGCGATACAGGGTACTATGGCTACACCTTC. It yields the protein CSDTGYYGYTF.

The V call is TRBV27, the J call TRBJ2-2, with 9 bases aligning to TRBD1. The CDR3 is 14 residues long. Germline trimming cut 8 bases from V and 2 bases from J; bases unmatched to any gene: 3. The germline V gene has CDR1 MNHEY and CDR2 SMNVEV (reference sequence). The CDR3 region is CASGQGTNTGELFF. CDR3 coding DNA: TGTGCCAGCGGACAGGGGACAAACACCGGGGAGCTGTTTTTT.

This chain links TRBV28 with TRBJ1-1, with D possibly being TRBD1 (6 bases). Trimming left V 5 bases short and J 1 base short, with 14 bases between. Germline loops: CDR1 MDHEN, CDR2 SYDVKM. The CDR3 length is 15 residues. The CDR3 DNA is TGTGCCAGCAGTCCCCATCTGACAGGGAACACTGAAGCTTTCTTT. Translation gives CASSPHLTGNTEAFF.